What follows describes a single T cell receptor beta chain. Assay used: immunoSEQ multiplex PCR; TCRdb lists only in-frame clones, some missing. The sample includes roughly 500,000 clones, approximately 88% seen only once; the top ten take 1.8%. The length of the CDR3 is 15 residues. Germline lookup yields CDR1 LNHDA and CDR2 SQIVND (reference sequence). The V gene end was trimmed by 6 bases and the J gene end by 8 bases; junction bases not matched to a gene: 8. The data were obtained in a study of blood T cell repertoires in COVID-19. This clonotype was sampled from a woman aged 40 to 55 who had recovered from COVID-19. V gene TRBV19 combines with J gene TRBJ1-6, with 9 bases identical to TRBD1. The sample consisted of PBMCs or T cells enriched from blood (not recorded which). The CDR3 is CASSRYRGPDSPLHF. CDR3 bases: TGTGCCAGTAGCCGATACAGGGGGCCTGATTCACCCCTCCACTTT.